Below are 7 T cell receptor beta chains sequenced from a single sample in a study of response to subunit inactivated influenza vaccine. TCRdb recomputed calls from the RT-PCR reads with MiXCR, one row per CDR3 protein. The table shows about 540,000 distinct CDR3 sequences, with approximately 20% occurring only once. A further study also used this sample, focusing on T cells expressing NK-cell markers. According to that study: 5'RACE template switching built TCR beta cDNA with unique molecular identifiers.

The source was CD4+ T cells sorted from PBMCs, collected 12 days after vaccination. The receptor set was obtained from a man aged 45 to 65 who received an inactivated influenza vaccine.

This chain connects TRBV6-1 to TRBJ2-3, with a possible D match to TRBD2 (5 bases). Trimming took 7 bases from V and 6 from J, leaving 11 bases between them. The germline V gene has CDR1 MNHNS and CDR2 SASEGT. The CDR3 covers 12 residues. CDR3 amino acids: CASTPRRDTQYF. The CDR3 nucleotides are TGTGCCAGCACCCCCCGGAGGGATACGCAGTATTTT.

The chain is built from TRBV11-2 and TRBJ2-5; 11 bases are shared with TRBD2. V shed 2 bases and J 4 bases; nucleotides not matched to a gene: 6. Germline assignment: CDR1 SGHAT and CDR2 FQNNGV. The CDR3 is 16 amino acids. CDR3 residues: CASSLMYGTSGETQYF. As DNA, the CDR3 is TGTGCCAGCAGCTTAATGTACGGGACTAGCGGAGAGACCCAGTACTTC.

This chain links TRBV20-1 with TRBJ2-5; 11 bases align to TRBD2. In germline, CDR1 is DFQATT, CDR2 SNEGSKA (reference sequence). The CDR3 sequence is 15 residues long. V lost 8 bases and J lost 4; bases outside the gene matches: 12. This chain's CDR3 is CSSTKLAGEGETQYF. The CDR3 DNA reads TGCAGTTCTACGAAACTAGCGGGAGAAGGAGAGACCCAGTACTTC.

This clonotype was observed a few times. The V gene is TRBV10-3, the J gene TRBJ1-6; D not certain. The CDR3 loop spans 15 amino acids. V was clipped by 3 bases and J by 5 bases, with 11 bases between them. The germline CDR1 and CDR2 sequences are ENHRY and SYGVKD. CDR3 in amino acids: CAISEGRMDNSPLHF. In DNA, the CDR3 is TGTGCCATCAGTGAAGGCAGAATGGATAATTCACCCCTCCACTTT.

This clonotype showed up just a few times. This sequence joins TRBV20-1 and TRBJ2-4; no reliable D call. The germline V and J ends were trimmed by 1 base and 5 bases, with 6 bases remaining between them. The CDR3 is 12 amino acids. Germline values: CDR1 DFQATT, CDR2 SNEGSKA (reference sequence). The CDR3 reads CSARGGQNIQYF. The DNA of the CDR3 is TGCAGTGCTAGAGGTGGCCAAAACATTCAGTACTTC.

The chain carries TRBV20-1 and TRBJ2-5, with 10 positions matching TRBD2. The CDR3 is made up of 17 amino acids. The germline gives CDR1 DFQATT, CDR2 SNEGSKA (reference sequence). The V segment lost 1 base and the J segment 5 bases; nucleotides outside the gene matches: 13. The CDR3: CSARAAPGTSVVETQYF. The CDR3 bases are TGCAGTGCTAGAGCAGCCCCCGGGACTAGCGTCGTTGAGACCCAGTACTTC.

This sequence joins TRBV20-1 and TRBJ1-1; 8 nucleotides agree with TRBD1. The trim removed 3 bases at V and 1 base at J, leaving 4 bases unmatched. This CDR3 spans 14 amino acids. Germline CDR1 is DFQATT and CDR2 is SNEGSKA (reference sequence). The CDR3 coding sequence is TGCAGTGCTAGTATTGGGACAGGGAACACTGAAGCTTTCTTT. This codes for CSASIGTGNTEAFF.